The rows below give T cell receptor beta chains drawn from one sample of a study of blood T cell repertoires in COVID-19. Some clones are missing from TCRdb's copy, which holds only in-frame ones; the method was immunoSEQ multiplex PCR. Seen here are fewer than 65,000 clones, around three quarters observed once, and the top ten hold roughly 25%. Sequencing input: peripheral blood. These receptors originate from a man between 65 and 79 years old with acute or convalescent COVID-19. Both conserved end residues are trimmed from each CDR3. Fields, in order: CDR3 protein, V gene, J gene.

cdr3_aa: ASSLTLGLAGTYEQY
v_call: TRBV7-9
j_call: TRBJ2-7

cdr3_aa: ASSRTRGDEQF
v_call: TRBV4-3
j_call: TRBJ2-1

cdr3_aa: AWSPQWDRLGYGYT
v_call: TRBV30
j_call: TRBJ1-2

cdr3_aa: ASSSRGDNQPQH
v_call: TRBV7-2
j_call: TRBJ1-5

cdr3_aa: AWSEGNYGYT
v_call: TRBV30
j_call: TRBJ1-2

cdr3_aa: ASRGQGGTKNIQY
v_call: TRBV21-1
j_call: TRBJ2-4

cdr3_aa: ASSRVAGAGTDTQY
v_call: TRBV27
j_call: TRBJ2-3

cdr3_aa: ASSLAPGTEAF
v_call: TRBV5-1
j_call: TRBJ1-1

cdr3_aa: ASSMPTSGDTYNEQF
v_call: TRBV7-9
j_call: TRBJ2-1

cdr3_aa: ASSLGTSGGHEQF
v_call: TRBV7-6
j_call: TRBJ2-1

cdr3_aa: ASSLAPVQETQY
v_call: TRBV11-2
j_call: TRBJ2-5

cdr3_aa: ASSQVASGGAFNEQF
v_call: TRBV4-1
j_call: TRBJ2-1

cdr3_aa: ASTPSLNTEAF
v_call: TRBV2
j_call: TRBJ1-1

cdr3_aa: AWTRAGGGTDTQY
v_call: TRBV30
j_call: TRBJ2-3

cdr3_aa: ASSLSETSGLTGELF
v_call: TRBV27
j_call: TRBJ2-2

cdr3_aa: ASSSRGGEGTDTQY
v_call: TRBV7-3
j_call: TRBJ2-3

cdr3_aa: AVGAGDQETQY
v_call: TRBV24-1
j_call: TRBJ2-5

cdr3_aa: ASSLAGGPQDYNEQF
v_call: TRBV7-9
j_call: TRBJ2-1

cdr3_aa: ASSQRLAGETDTQY
v_call: TRBV4-2
j_call: TRBJ2-3

cdr3_aa: ASGLVGGQKYEQY
v_call: TRBV12-5
j_call: TRBJ2-7

cdr3_aa: ASSQGDRGLRGYT
v_call: TRBV4-1
j_call: TRBJ1-2

cdr3_aa: ASRAGLGRNTEAF
v_call: TRBV27
j_call: TRBJ1-1

cdr3_aa: ASSYYTGASTDTQY
v_call: TRBV6-5
j_call: TRBJ2-3

cdr3_aa: ASSRDSHYGYT
v_call: TRBV4-3
j_call: TRBJ1-2

cdr3_aa: ASSGGQTDTQY
v_call: TRBV12-3/TRBV12-4
j_call: TRBJ2-3

cdr3_aa: ASSYRDRSGETQY
v_call: TRBV11-1
j_call: TRBJ2-5

cdr3_aa: ASKIGQGTNEQY
v_call: TRBV28
j_call: TRBJ2-7

cdr3_aa: SASQGTGVSSNYGYT
v_call: TRBV20-1
j_call: TRBJ1-2

cdr3_aa: ASSSLTGVSPLH
v_call: TRBV27
j_call: TRBJ1-6

cdr3_aa: ASRKPRLGGGTDTQY
v_call: TRBV21-1
j_call: TRBJ2-3

cdr3_aa: ASSPRQGHWLF
v_call: TRBV7-2
j_call: TRBJ2-2

cdr3_aa: ASSRPGGPQETQY
v_call: TRBV6-5
j_call: TRBJ2-5

cdr3_aa: ASSEQGAGGAF
v_call: TRBV6-1
j_call: TRBJ1-1

cdr3_aa: AIRGHTNYGYT
v_call: TRBV10-3
j_call: TRBJ1-2

cdr3_aa: ASSSAYEQY
v_call: TRBV12-3/TRBV12-4
j_call: TRBJ2-7